This entry lists 19 T cell receptor beta chains sequenced from one sample in a study of cytomegalovirus exposure and HLA in healthy donors. The PCR ran on 60 Vbeta and 13 Jbeta primers. Sequencing used immunoSEQ multiplex PCR; TCRdb keeps in-frame clones, though not all of them. This table has about 190,000 clones, roughly 81% appearing once. Material for sequencing was PBMCs. These TCRs come from a woman aged 25 to 39 in good health and CMV-seropositive.

The V call is TRBV28, the J call TRBJ1-2, with D tentatively TRBD1 (5 bases). The germline V gene encodes CDR1 MDHEN and CDR2 SYDVKM. This CDR3 region has 15 residues. V gave up 3 bases and J gave up 4 bases, with 15 bases separating them. The CDR3 coding sequence is TGTGCCAGCAGTTTGGGTCTTGGGGGAGGCTATGGCTACACCTTC. Residues: CASSLGLGGGYGYTF.

The CDR3 coding sequence is TGTGCCAGCAGTAAGAATAGCGGGAACACCGGGGAGCTGTTTTTT. As protein: CASSKNSGNTGELFF. V gene TRBV2 combines with J gene TRBJ2-2, with D perhaps TRBD2 (6 bases). Germline values: CDR1 SNHLY, CDR2 FYNNEI. CDR3 length: 15 amino acids. The V and J ends lost 5 bases and 1 base respectively, with 11 bases between them.

This clone has only one observation. The V call is TRBV19, the J call TRBJ2-7, with D possibly matching TRBD1 (6 bases). CDR1 LNHDA and CDR2 SQIVND come from the germline V gene (reference sequence). The CDR3 loop spans 13 amino acids. The V end lost 3 bases, the J end lost 3 bases, and 9 bases lay between the germline ends. CDR3 bases: TGTGCCAGTAGTATGGGACACGGCTACGAGCAGTACTTC. It is translated as CASSMGHGYEQYF.

This rearrangement joins TRBV9 to TRBJ1-1; 11 nucleotides align to TRBD1. V lost 3 bases to trimming and J lost 0 bases; unmatched junction nucleotides: 4. Germline loops: CDR1 SGDLS, CDR2 YYNGEE. The length of the CDR3 is 16 residues. The CDR3: CASSGTGGAVNTEAFF. CDR3 DNA: TGTGCCAGCAGCGGGACAGGGGGCGCGGTGAACACTGAAGCTTTCTTT.

This chain joins TRBV19 and TRBJ2-7; TRBD1 matches 8 bases. Trimming removed 5 bases from V and 9 bases from J; junction bases left unmatched: 9. There are 13 residues in the CDR3. Germline lookup yields CDR1 LNHDA and CDR2 SQIVND (reference sequence). The chain's CDR3 is CASSERQGNAQYF. In DNA, the CDR3 is TGTGCCAGTAGTGAGAGACAGGGGAATGCGCAGTACTTC. Based on the CDR3 plus reference TRBV19 and TRBJ2-7, the full variable domain is DGGITQSPKYLFRKEGQNVTLSCEQNLNHDAMYWYRQDPGQGLRLIYYSQIVNDFQKGDIAEGYSVSREKKESFPLTVTSAQKNPTAFYLCASSERQGNAQYFGPGTRLTVT.

The V call is TRBV25-1, the J call TRBJ2-3; TRBD2 matches 10 bases. V shed 5 bases, J shed 0 bases, and the junction held 5 bases outside the gene matches. Germline-derived CDR1 and CDR2 are MGHDK and SYGVNS. CDR3 length: 16 residues. The CDR3, as DNA: TGTGCCAGCAGTCGCACACTAGCGGGGAGCACAGATACGCAGTATTTT. This gives the protein CASSRTLAGSTDTQYF.

The chain combines TRBV7-2 with TRBJ2-7; D possibly corresponds to TRBD1 (6 bases). Germline values: CDR1 SGHTA, CDR2 FQGNSA. V was cut by 2 bases and J by 2 bases, with 13 bases left in between. The CDR3 extends over 15 amino acids. The CDR3 reads CASSLFRTEPYEQYF. DNA of the CDR3: TGTGCCAGCAGCTTATTCCGGACAGAACCCTACGAGCAGTACTTC.

The chain has TRBV10-3 and TRBJ1-5, with D possibly being TRBD1 (6 bases). CDR3 size: 12 residues. Trimming took off 2 bases at V and 9 bases at J, with 8 bases between the two ends. Germline V gene lookup returns CDR1 ENHRY and CDR2 SYGVKD. The CDR3 DNA reads TGTGCCATCAGTGAGCCGGACAGGCCCCAGCATTTT. As protein: CAISEPDRPQHF.

The rearrangement links TRBV5-1 to TRBJ2-1; 11 positions match TRBD2. Per germline, CDR1 SGHRS and CDR2 YFSETQ. V gave up 5 bases and J gave up 6 bases; unmatched junction bases: 10. The CDR3 covers 16 residues. CDR3 protein: CASSLSSLAGVNEQFF. The CDR3 DNA follows: TGCGCCAGCAGTCTCTCCTCACTAGCGGGAGTCAATGAGCAGTTCTTC.

The chain links TRBV7-2 to TRBJ2-7; TRBD1 matches 9 bases. J was trimmed by 10 bases and V by 5 bases; bases with no gene match: 6. Germline CDR1 and CDR2: SGHTA and FQGNSA. CDR3 length: 12 residues. As DNA, the CDR3 is TGTGCCAGCAGCACGGACAGGGGCGAACAGTACTTC. Protein product: CASSTDRGEQYF. The full variable domain, its missing parts supplied by reference TRBV7-2 and TRBJ2-7, is GAGVSQSPSNKVTEKGKDVELRCDPISGHTALYWYRQSLGQGLEFLIYFQGNSAPDKSGLPSDRFSAERTGGSVSTLTIQRTQQEDSAVYLCASSTDRGEQYFGPGTRLTVT.

The J gene is TRBJ1-2, the V gene TRBV4-3; D ambiguous. This CDR3 contains 16 residues. Germline values: CDR1 LGHNA, CDR2 YSLEER. V was trimmed by 0 bases and J by 4 bases, leaving 15 bases between them. Here the CDR3 reads CASSQDLNSWAYGYTF. DNA of the CDR3: TGCGCCAGCAGCCAAGATCTTAACTCGTGGGCCTATGGCTACACCTTC.

The sample holds a few counts of this clone. The chain recombines TRBV29-1 with TRBJ1-2; a weak D match, TRBD1 (5 bases). The CDR3 covers 13 residues. The V and J ends lost 7 bases and 9 bases respectively, with 21 bases between them. Germline V gene data show CDR1 as SQVTM and CDR2 as ANQGSEA. This chain's CDR3 is CSAKQTGVYRYTF. In nucleotides, the CDR3 is TGCAGCGCGAAACAGACGGGGGTTTATCGCTACACCTTC.

The J gene is TRBJ1-1, the V gene TRBV10-3; D is ambiguous. The length of the CDR3 is 15 residues. V lost 2 bases and J lost 0, with 10 bases in between. Germline-derived CDR1 and CDR2 are ENHRY and SYGVKD. For the CDR3, the DNA is TGTGCCATCAGTGAGGAAGAGGTAATGAACACTGAAGCTTTCTTT. Translated: CAISEEEVMNTEAFF.

J is TRBJ2-6 and V is TRBV6-5, with 8 positions matching TRBD2. The CDR3 sequence is 15 residues long. J gave up 0 bases and V 5 bases, and 0 bases lay outside the gene matches. Germline-derived CDR1 and CDR2 are MNHEY and SVGAGI. The CDR3 DNA sequence: TGTGCCAGCAGTAGCGGGAGCTCTGGGGCCAACGTCCTGACTTTC. Translated, it gives CASSSGSSGANVLTF.

This chain joins TRBV30 and TRBJ1-2; no reliable D call. This CDR3 contains 13 residues. Germline loops: CDR1 GTSNPN, CDR2 SVGIG (reference sequence). V gave up 3 bases and J gave up 2 bases, with 10 bases separating them. CDR3 sequence reads: CAWSPSENYGYTF. The CDR3 DNA reads TGTGCCTGGAGCCCCAGCGAGAACTATGGCTACACCTTC.

The chain carries TRBV6-1 and TRBJ2-3; TRBD1 matches at 8 bases. Germline V gene data show CDR1 as MNHNS and CDR2 as SASEGT. The CDR3 loop spans 16 amino acids. V shed 0 bases and J 2 bases; nucleotides not matched to a gene: 4. The CDR3 bases are TGTGCCAGCAGTGAAGCGGACAGGGACTTCACAGATACGCAGTATTTT. It encodes CASSEADRDFTDTQYF.

The chain carries TRBV27 and TRBJ1-2, with D possibly matching TRBD1 (5 bases). CDR1 and CDR2 (germline): MNHEY, SMNVEV (reference sequence). Trimming shortened V by 3 bases and J by 0 bases, and 14 bases separated the two germline ends. The CDR3 runs 16 residues. The CDR3 bases are TGTGCCAGCAGTTTTCTCGGGGGGGAGGCTAACTATGGCTACACCTTC. It translates to CASSFLGGEANYGYTF.

The rearrangement uses TRBV7-8 and TRBJ2-7; TRBD1 might be the D (6 bases). The CDR3 totals 15 residues. The germline gives CDR1 SGHVS, CDR2 FQNEAQ. Trimming shortened V by 5 bases and J by 5 bases, and 19 bases separated the two germline ends. CDR3 nucleotides: TGTGCCAGCAGCGCTCTATCAGGGGTGGACCACGAGCAGTACTTC. Translating it yields CASSALSGVDHEQYF.

This chain connects TRBV29-1 to TRBJ2-1, with TRBD1 identical over 7 bases. Germline CDR1 and CDR2: SQVTM and ANQGSEA. Losses at the gene ends were 4 bases for V and 6 bases for J; bases not matched to a gene: 6. CDR3 length: 13 amino acids. CDR3 region: CSVGGTVGNEQFF. The CDR3 region has the DNA TGCAGCGTTGGGGGGACAGTGGGCAATGAGCAGTTCTTC.